This T cell receptor (beta chain) emerged from a study of blood T cell repertoires in COVID-19. Study-level background: The study drew acute and convalescent COVID-19 samples from the United States, Italy and Spain. Sources were T cells, B-cell-depleted T cells, or PBMCs; the material itself was cDNA or gDNA.

Patients at the Seattle site were enrolled during active infection and followed longitudinally. The CDR3 runs 12 residues. With 3 bases removed from V and 6 bases from J, the gap between germline ends came to 9 bases. In the authors' methods: By means of reference gene primer amplification, nucleated cell counts were estimated. The table came from immunoSEQ multiplex PCR; TCRdb's copy has only in-frame clones and leaves some out. The V and J calls and the clone size are those of that table, but D and trimming were determined from the DNA. This table has around 200,000 clones, less than 90% appearing once.

This rearrangement joins TRBV12-3 or TRBV12-4 to TRBJ2-7, with D tentatively TRBD2 (6 bases). This TCR derives from a woman aged 70-85 years with COVID-19, enrolled during active disease. Sequencing was done on a sample of peripheral blood. CDR3 sequence (DNA): TGTGCCAGCAGTTTGGGACTGGCCGAGCAGTACGTC. This codes for CASSLGLAEQYV.